This TCR beta chain emerged from a study of glioma-infiltrating T cells after dendritic cell vaccination. About the study: Dendritic cell vaccination trial patients had either newly diagnosed or recurrent glioblastoma.

CDR1 and CDR2 (germline): SGHRS, YFSETQ. The CDR3 consists of 14 residues. V was trimmed by 4 bases and J by 5 bases, leaving 16 bases between them. TCRdb keeps only in-frame clones here, not all; method: immunoSEQ multiplex PCR. Seen here are 90,000 to 100,000 clones, about 80% observed once, and the top ten hold around 5.9%. The sequence derives from a human donor with glioblastoma. The sequences come from blood, collected before dendritic cell vaccination. The genes are TRBV5-1 and TRBJ2-7, with a tentative D call TRBD2 (5 bases). CDR3 loop: CASSPHRGSHEQYF. CDR3 coding DNA: TGCGCCAGCAGCCCCCACCGCGGGTCCCACGAGCAGTACTTC.